This record concerns one T cell receptor beta chain sequence. The data derive from a study of cytomegalovirus exposure and HLA in healthy donors. The PCR made use of 60 Vbeta and 13 Jbeta primers. Using immunoSEQ multiplex PCR, the repertoire was profiled, and TCRdb retains in-frame clones only, with some absent. The table lists 250,000 or so clones, 92% of them singletons. The CDR3 totals 16 residues. V shed 0 bases and J shed 2 bases, with 11 bases lying between them. Germline V gene data show CDR1 as SGDLS and CDR2 as YYNGEE. Sequencing was performed on PBMCs. The origin of this receptor is a girl aged 2 to 10 in good health and CMV-seronegative. This chain uses TRBV9 with TRBJ1-4, with a possible D match to TRBD1 (5 bases). Here the CDR3 DNA reads TGTGCCAGCAGCGTAGAAAGACAGACGACTAATGAAAAACTGTTTTTT. It translates to CASSVERQTTNEKLFF. The whole variable domain, remainder taken from reference TRBV9 and TRBJ1-4, is DSGVTQTPKHLITATGQRVTLRCSPRSGDLSVYWYQQSLDQGLQFLIQYYNGEERAKGNILERFSAQQFPDLHSELNLSSLELGDSALYFCASSVERQTTNEKLFFGSGTQLSVL.